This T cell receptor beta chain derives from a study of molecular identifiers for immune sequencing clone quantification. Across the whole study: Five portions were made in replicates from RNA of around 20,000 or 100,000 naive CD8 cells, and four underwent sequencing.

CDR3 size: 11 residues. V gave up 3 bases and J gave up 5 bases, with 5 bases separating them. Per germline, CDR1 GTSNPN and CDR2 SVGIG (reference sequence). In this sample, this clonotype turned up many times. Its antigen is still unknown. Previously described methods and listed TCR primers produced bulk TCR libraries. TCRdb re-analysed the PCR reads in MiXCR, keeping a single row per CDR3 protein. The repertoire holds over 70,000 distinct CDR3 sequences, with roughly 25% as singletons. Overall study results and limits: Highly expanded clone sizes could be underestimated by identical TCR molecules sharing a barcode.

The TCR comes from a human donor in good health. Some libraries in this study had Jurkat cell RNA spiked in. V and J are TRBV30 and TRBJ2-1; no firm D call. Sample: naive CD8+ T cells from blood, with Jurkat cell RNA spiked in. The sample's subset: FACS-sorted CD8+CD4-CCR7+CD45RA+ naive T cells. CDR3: CAWSRDNEQFF. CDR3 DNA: TGTGCCTGGAGCCGGGACAATGAGCAGTTCTTC.